These 25 T cell receptor beta chains came from one sample sequenced in a study of early T cells in non-severe SARS-CoV-2 infection (dated by TCRdb to the early 2020s). Libraries were built with 5' RACE. Sequenced on a NextSeq 500. The public reads were reprocessed in TCRdb via fastp at Q25 and MiXCR, keeping in-frame beta chains. Every distinct CDR3 protein forms one entry, paired with its most common genes and DNA. The sample table records some 59,000 distinct CDR3 sequences; around 8.5% of these occur just once. The ten largest make up around 21% of the sample. The sequencing sample was made of whole blood. The receptors stem from an adult who was a healthcare worker with PCR-confirmed SARS-CoV-2 infection or an uninfected control (not recorded which).

This clonotype was counted only a few times. The chain employs TRBV5-5 and TRBJ1-6; maybe TRBD1 (5 bases). V was cut by 6 bases and J by 10 bases, with 20 bases left in between. The length of the CDR3 is 15 residues. CDR1 is SGHKS, CDR2 YYEKEE, per germline (reference sequence). The DNA of the CDR3 is TGTGCCAGCAACTCCGATGTAGGGGTTGGCTCACCCCTCCACTTT. Amino acids: CASNSDVGVGSPLHF.

This clonotype was seen ten or more times. The chain uses TRBV7-2 and TRBJ1-5; TRBD1 might be the D (6 bases). V was pared by 3 bases and J by 8 bases, with 14 bases between. The germline V gene encodes CDR1 SGHTA and CDR2 FQGNSA. CDR3 size: 14 residues. The CDR3 DNA reads TGTGCCAGCAGCTTTTTCAGGGGCCCGGAGCCCCAGCATTTT. It encodes CASSFFRGPEPQHF.

In this sample, this clonotype turned up a few times. V usage is TRBV30 and J usage is TRBJ2-3; 10 nucleotides align to TRBD2. The germline V gene encodes CDR1 GTSNPN and CDR2 SVGIG (reference sequence). CDR3 length equals 14 residues. CDR3 amino acids: CAVAGGAPQGTQYF. The CDR3 coding sequence is TGTGCGGTAGCGGGGGGCGCCCCGCAGGGTACGCAGTATTTT. Filled out from reference TRBV30 and TRBJ2-3, the complete variable domain reads SQTIHQWPATLVQPVGSPLSLECTVEGTSNPNLYWYRQAAGRGLQLLFYSVGIGQISSEVPQNLSASRPQDRQFILSSKKLLLSDSGFYLCAVAGGAPQGTQYFGPGTRLTVL.

V and J are TRBV7-8 and TRBJ2-7; maybe TRBD2 (6 bases). The CDR3 runs 15 residues. CDR1 SGHVS and CDR2 FQNEAQ come from the germline V gene. V dropped 5 bases and J dropped 2 bases, with 16 bases sitting between them. DNA of the CDR3: TGTGCCAGCAGCATCTCGGAGGGTCTTCCCTACGAGCAGTACTTC. The encoded protein is CASSISEGLPYEQYF.

This clonotype was observed many times. The chain couples TRBV11-3 to TRBJ2-1, with D perhaps given as TRBD1 or TRBD2 (5 bases each). There are 15 residues in the CDR3. From germline, CDR1 is SGHNT and CDR2 YENEEA. V lost 1 base and J 7 bases, leaving 14 bases between the germline ends. CDR3 protein: CASSLGGTTKNEQFF. For the CDR3, the DNA is TGTGCCAGCAGCTTAGGTGGGACGACTAAGAATGAGCAGTTCTTC.

This clonotype was found many times. V usage is TRBV6-6 and J usage is TRBJ2-7, with 7 bases matching TRBD1. CDR3 size: 15 residues. In germline, CDR1 is MNHNY, CDR2 SVGAGI (reference sequence). The V gene end was trimmed by 6 bases and the J gene end by 3 bases; junction bases not matched to a gene: 11. The CDR3 sequence: CASSPTGQMNYEQYF. The CDR3 coding sequence is TGTGCCAGCAGCCCGACGGGACAGATGAACTACGAGCAGTACTTC.

The chain joins TRBV10-3 to TRBJ1-1; D is unresolved. V was cut by 6 bases and J by 0 bases, with 14 bases left in between. The V gene's germline CDR1 is ENHRY and CDR2 SYGVKD. CDR3 length: 15 residues. The CDR3 loop reads CAIRRTGSMNTEAFF. The CDR3 DNA is TGTGCCATCAGGAGAACGGGGTCCATGAACACTGAAGCTTTCTTT.

There are a few counts of this clonotype. The J gene is TRBJ1-1, the V gene TRBV13; D may be TRBD1 (6 bases). This CDR3 has 14 residues. Looked up from germline, CDR1 is PRHDT and CDR2 is FYEKMQ (reference sequence). The V gene lost 3 bases and the J gene lost 3 bases, with 11 bases spanning the gap. This CDR3 is CASSLRSGDTEAFF. The CDR3 DNA follows: TGTGCCAGCAGCTTGAGGTCAGGGGACACTGAAGCTTTCTTT.

This chain joins TRBV9 and TRBJ1-1; a possible D gene is TRBD1 (5 bases). The CDR3 spans 15 residues. CDR1 SGDLS and CDR2 YYNGEE come from the germline V gene. The ends were cut back, 4 bases at V and 11 bases at J, with 24 bases in the middle. CDR3 coding DNA: TGTGCCAGCAGCCTTGCTGGAGACAGCTATCTGGCCGCTTTCTTT. Amino acid sequence: CASSLAGDSYLAAFF.

The chain links TRBV7-7 to TRBJ2-5, with TRBD2 as a possible D gene (5 bases). Germline values: CDR1 SSHAT, CDR2 FNYEAQ (reference sequence). The CDR3 spans 13 residues. The ends were cut back, 6 bases at V and 5 bases at J, with 13 bases in the middle. The CDR3 coding sequence is TGTGCCAGCAGTTCTCTGGAGGAGGAGACCCAGTACTTC. It is translated as CASSSLEEETQYF.

This clonotype was observed many times. The chain has TRBV7-8 and TRBJ2-5, with a tentative D call TRBD2 (6 bases). Trimming removed 4 bases at V and 2 bases at J, with 20 bases between. CDR3 size: 17 residues. The germline V gene encodes CDR1 SGHVS and CDR2 FQNEAQ. The CDR3 sequence is CASSSWILAGSQETQYF. The CDR3 DNA reads TGTGCCAGCAGCTCTTGGATACTGGCGGGGTCGCAAGAGACCCAGTACTTC.

The chain has TRBV12-3 or TRBV12-4 and TRBJ2-7; D is perhaps TRBD1 or TRBD2 (5 bases each). This CDR3 region has 14 residues. V was trimmed by 1 base and J by 0 bases, leaving 7 bases between them. CDR3 loop: CASSLGDGSYEQYF. The CDR3 bases are TGTGCCAGCAGTTTAGGGGACGGCTCCTACGAGCAGTACTTC.

V is TRBV29-1 and J is TRBJ2-7; D unresolved. The CDR3 runs 12 residues. V was pared by 3 bases and J by 0 bases, with 6 bases between. CDR1 SQVTM and CDR2 ANQGSEA come from the germline V gene. CDR3: CSVEWSSYEQYF. The DNA of the CDR3 is TGCAGCGTTGAGTGGAGCTCCTACGAGCAGTACTTC.

The chain couples TRBV7-9 to TRBJ2-3; D possibly corresponds to TRBD1 (6 bases). The CDR3 runs to 14 residues. In germline, CDR1 is SEHNR, CDR2 FQNEAQ (reference sequence). Trimming pared 5 bases from V and 1 base from J, leaving 10 bases between. CDR3 residues: CASSLWTGTDTQYF. CDR3 coding DNA: TGTGCCAGCAGCCTATGGACAGGCACAGATACGCAGTATTTT.

The rearrangement joins TRBV6-6 to TRBJ2-6; 7 bases map to TRBD1. The germline V gene has CDR1 MNHNY and CDR2 SVGAGI (reference sequence). V dropped 7 bases and J dropped 4; count of bases not matched to a gene: 7. The CDR3 consists of 15 residues. The CDR3 loop is CASTDRVDGANVLTF. The DNA for the CDR3 is TGTGCCAGCACCGACAGGGTAGACGGGGCCAACGTCCTGACTTTC.

Ten or more counts support this clonotype. The chain employs TRBV3-1 and TRBJ1-1, with a possible D match to TRBD1 (5 bases). This CDR3 is 13 amino acids long. V was trimmed by 4 bases and J by 10 bases, leaving 16 bases between them. Per germline, CDR1 LGHDT and CDR2 YNNKEL (reference sequence). The CDR3 spells CASSPGLHTGAFF. CDR3 DNA sequence: TGTGCCAGCAGCCCGGGACTCCACACAGGAGCTTTCTTT.

The genes are TRBV5-5 and TRBJ2-1; the match to TRBD2 covers 8 bases. Germline V CDR1 and CDR2: SGHKS, YYEKEE (reference sequence). This CDR3 is 16 amino acids long. Losses at the gene ends were 0 bases for V and 6 bases for J; bases not matched to a gene: 8. The DNA of the CDR3 is TGTGCCAGCAGCTTGGCCTGGAGCGGGGGTCTCAATGAGCAGTTCTTC. Protein sequence: CASSLAWSGGLNEQFF.

This chain links TRBV7-9 with TRBJ2-7; D may be TRBD1 or TRBD2 (6 bases each). Per germline, CDR1 SEHNR and CDR2 FQNEAQ (reference sequence). The CDR3 length is 14 residues. Trimming shortened V by 5 bases and J by 5 bases, and 16 bases separated the two germline ends. In nucleotides, the CDR3 is TGTGCCAGCAGCGGATGGAGGGGGATGAACGAGCAGTACTTC. Its protein is CASSGWRGMNEQYF.

The chain recombines TRBV20-1 with TRBJ2-1; weak D call: TRBD1 (5 bases). In germline, CDR1 is DFQATT, CDR2 SNEGSKA (reference sequence). The germline V and J ends were trimmed by 6 bases and 2 bases, with 20 bases remaining between them. The CDR3 runs to 16 residues. CDR3 residues: CSALIRIAQAYNEQFF. In nucleotides, the CDR3 is TGCAGTGCCCTCATCCGGATAGCACAGGCCTACAATGAGCAGTTCTTC.

The table lists this clonotype with many counts. The chain is built from TRBV11-2 and TRBJ2-3; D not certain. Trimming took 3 bases from V and 0 from J, leaving 10 bases between them. Germline V gene data show CDR1 as SGHAT and CDR2 as FQNNGV. The CDR3 runs to 15 residues. DNA for the CDR3: TGTGCCAGCAGCTTGCATATACCTAGCACAGATACGCAGTATTTT. Amino acids: CASSLHIPSTDTQYF.

This clonotype has just one count. The chain uses TRBV21-1 and TRBJ1-5; the D call of TRBD1 is as the table states it, not checked on the DNA. TRBV21-1 is a pseudogene. The CDR3 contains 14 residues. The CDR3 sequence: CASSSPLGNQPQHF. Written as DNA, the CDR3 is TGTGCCAGCAGCAGCCCCTTAGGCAATCAGCCCCAGCATTTT.

At least ten counts were recorded for this clonotype. The chain joins TRBV2 to TRBJ1-2, with D perhaps TRBD1 (6 bases). V lost 8 bases and J 8 bases, leaving 15 bases between the germline ends. CDR1 SNHLY and CDR2 FYNNEI come from the germline V gene. This CDR3 is 12 amino acids long. CDR3 loop: CASPRGERGYTF. DNA for the CDR3: TGTGCCAGCCCCAGGGGAGAGAGGGGCTACACCTTC.

The sample holds many counts of this clonotype. The chain has TRBV28 and TRBJ2-1; 10 bases fit TRBD1. Germline values: CDR1 MDHEN, CDR2 SYDVKM. The CDR3 totals 15 residues. V dropped 5 bases and J dropped 7; count of bases not matched to a gene: 8. CDR3 DNA sequence: TGTGCCAGCAGTCCTACCCGGGACAGGGGAAATGAGCAGTTCTTC. Translating gives CASSPTRDRGNEQFF.

This clonotype was recorded many times. V is TRBV12-3 or TRBV12-4 and J is TRBJ2-1; D is unclear. Trimming stripped 5 bases from V and 0 bases from J, with 11 bases between. This CDR3 comprises 15 residues. The CDR3 region is CASSPLSGSYNEQFF. CDR3 nucleotide sequence: TGTGCCAGCAGTCCGTTATCTGGCTCCTACAATGAGCAGTTCTTC.

This clonotype was detected many times. V gene TRBV20-1 combines with J gene TRBJ1-1; a possible D gene is TRBD1 (6 bases). Trimming cost V 4 bases and J 3 bases, with 15 bases left between them. CDR3 length: 14 amino acids. Germline-derived CDR1 and CDR2 are DFQATT and SNEGSKA (reference sequence). The CDR3: CSAKMREGDTEAFF. The CDR3, as DNA: TGCAGTGCTAAGATGAGGGAGGGGGACACTGAAGCTTTCTTT.